The subject of this entry is one T cell receptor beta chain. Its cognate antigen has yet to be identified. Per-nucleotide qualities are absent, and no much larger clonotype sits a single base away. The data are from a study of blood T cells in healthy people across ages (dated by TCRdb to between 2015 and 2017). Regarding the study in general: In model experiments, template switching captured roughly one uniquely barcoded TCR beta cDNA molecule for every two T cells. The donors were split into four age groups: young (average 16 years), middle-aged (39), aged (approximately 60) and long-lived (approximately 80). Two additional independent replicas of 1 million unique cDNA reads from the same blood draw were analyzed for two donors (one aged 18 to 30 and one aged 80 or older). Age-related changes in TCR beta repertoire diversity were measured in the study by deep sequencing normalized with unique cDNA molecular identifiers.

The V and J ends are trimmed by 3 bases and 0 bases, leaving 12 bases between them. The CDR3 contains 16 residues, cysteine and phenylalanine counted. Only the CDR3 DNA stays, 48 bases, in frame from base 1. Reading the germline V gene gives CDR1 MNHNS and CDR2 SASEGT. The roughly 42 donors, aged about 6 to 95 years, were systemically healthy Caucasian individuals from Russia. Roughly 11 milliliters of peripheral blood were drawn from each donor into EDTA-treated Vacutainer tubes. PBMCs were isolated by Ficoll-Paque density-gradient centrifugation, with at least 7 million obtained per sample. Total RNA was extracted from PBMCs with Trizol reagent, with at least 5.5 micrograms obtained per sample. Naive CD45RAhigh/CD27high T cell percentages were measured by flow cytometry on a PBMC aliquot from every donor. Library preparation was by 5' RACE. The data were produced on an Illumina HiSeq 2500. A second PCR of roughly 6 to 12 cycles was performed with a sample-barcoded 5' primer and a J-beta primer mix. A unique molecular identifier was introduced onto each TCR beta cDNA molecule by a template-switch 5' adaptor carrying 12 random nucleotides. Each sample yielded at least 2.5 million CDR3-containing paired-end reads. All of the RNA was converted into first-strand cDNA using the Mint cDNA synthesis kit, with a TRBC-specific oligonucleotide serving as the primer. Following uracil-DNA glycosylase treatment, all cDNA underwent a first 18-cycle PCR with the universal primers M1SS and BC2_uni_R. The published analysis was carried out like this. For normalization, 1 million high-quality reads were randomly selected from each sample, with every read carrying a distinct molecular identifier. Instead of being binned into consensus sequences, reads with shared molecular identifiers were discarded. MiTCR, run with a Q25 quality threshold and the strictest error-elimination algorithm, handled CDR3 identification, clonotype clustering and error correction. A nonparametric unseen species model with Euler transformation was used to estimate a lower bound on total TCR beta diversity. TCRdb reran the public reads through fastp at Q25 and MiXCR, keeping productive beta chains. For every CDR3 protein sequence, its rows merge into one entry that carries the most common genes and DNA. These V and J calls originate from TCRdb's pipeline instead of the authors' own analysis. Recorded for this sample are approximately 960,000 distinct CDR3 sequences; roughly 28% of them occurred a single time. Clones ranked in the top ten supply roughly 10% of the sample.

Here is what the overall study found, with its caveats: Compared with the aged group, the long-lived group had more naive CD4+ T cells, fewer expanded clones and increased TCR diversity, suggesting age selection. The CMV infection status of donors was not known, potentially confounding age-related changes in expanded clonotypes. Conclusive comparison of naive and antigen-experienced compartments was prevented by the profiling of bulk unsorted PBMCs. Estimates of total diversity from one million sequenced T cells were regarded as lower bounds and underestimates. As age increased, observed TCR beta diversity per million T cells dropped in a roughly linear way, and a significant reduction was already evident by age about 36. Observed TCR beta diversity correlated strongly with the percentage of naive T cells measured by flow cytometry.

These data were also reused for a study on T cells of mothers and their children. As described in the second report: The donors were nine systemically healthy Caucasian individuals, made up of three mothers and their six children. cDNA synthesis used all of the extracted RNA, with roughly 1.5 ug of RNA in each 15 ul reaction. In the second PCR, sample barcodes and 2-4 random nucleotides were introduced via the M1S primer. Over 8.5 million TCR beta CDR3 reads came from each mother, compared with about 3 million reads from each child. Thymic selection shapes the output of TCR recombination in a similar way in related and unrelated pairs, and inherited differences have a minor effect. Normalized repertoire overlap in related mother-child pairs was always slightly higher than in unrelated mother-child pairs, but the difference was never significant. Persistent microchimeric T cell clones were not detected, at a sensitivity of about 100 clones per million clonotypes. The study used deep NGS to compare TCR beta repertoires of mothers and children, seeking features distinguishing related mother-child pairs from unrelated individuals. The mean age was around 42 +/- 4 years for the mothers and around 10 +/- 4 years for the children. After adapter ligation with NEBNext reagents, the libraries were sequenced on Illumina HiSeq 2000 with 100+100 nt paired-end reads. To prevent cross-contamination, the mother and child libraries were prepared a month apart and were sequenced in separate runs. For each donor, somewhere between 500,000 and 2,000,000 distinct TCR beta clonotypes were identified. Naive TCR beta clonotypes were estimated from low-frequency clonotypes matched to each donor's FACS-determined naive share, without sorting.

The sample taken for sequencing was blood. The TCR was taken from a woman in her thirties or forties in good health. The V gene is TRBV6-1 and the J gene is TRBJ1-5, with the D segment identity uncertain. The DNA sequence is TGTGCCAGCAGTGAGAACGGAGTTTATAGCAATCAGCCCCAGCATTTT. It encodes CASSENGVYSNQPQHF.